Below are 8 T cell receptor beta chains sequenced from a single sample in a study of T cell responses to AZD1222 COVID-19 vaccine. The data were produced by immunoSEQ multiplex PCR, yet TCRdb's version contains in-frame clones alone and is incomplete. The sample holds over 100,000 clones, 80% to 85% seen once. The source was peripheral blood, collected on day 0 of AZD1222 vaccination. These receptors were taken from an adult in good health.

The chain employs TRBV4-3 and TRBJ1-6; D is undetermined. V was pared by 0 bases and J by 9 bases, with 6 bases between. The CDR3 is 13 amino acids. The germline V gene has CDR1 LGHNA and CDR2 YSLEER. Here the CDR3 DNA reads TGCGCCAGCAGCCAAGAGGAGACTTCACCCCTCCACTTT. As protein: CASSQEETSPLHF.

The chain combines TRBV7-8 with TRBJ2-1; TRBD2 agrees at 9 bases. Germline V CDR1 and CDR2: SGHVS, FQNEAQ. The CDR3 is 16 residues long. V lost 2 bases, J lost 8 bases, and 10 bases stayed unmatched. Here the CDR3 DNA reads TGTGCCAGCAGCTTAACTGCGGGGGGGATTTTCCATGAGCAGTTCTTC. The encoded protein is CASSLTAGGIFHEQFF. The complete variable domain, with remaining parts taken from reference TRBV7-8 and TRBJ2-1, reads GAGVSQSPRYKVAKRGQDVALRCDPISGHVSLFWYQQALGQGPEFLTYFQNEAQLDKSGLPSDRFFAERPEGSVSTLKIQRTQQEDSAVYLCASSLTAGGIFHEQFFGPGTRLTVL.

The chain links TRBV19 to TRBJ2-7, with D perhaps matching TRBD1 (6 bases). The CDR3 is 13 residues long. The V end was cut by 4 bases, the J end by 2 bases, with 9 bases between. From germline, CDR1 is LNHDA and CDR2 SQIVND (reference sequence). The CDR3 region is CASSTTGTYEQYF. DNA of the CDR3: TGTGCCAGTAGTACTACAGGGACCTACGAGCAGTACTTC. The full variable domain, in which reference TRBV19 and TRBJ2-7 provide the parts outside the CDR3, is DGGITQSPKYLFRKEGQNVTLSCEQNLNHDAMYWYRQDPGQGLRLIYYSQIVNDFQKGDIAEGYSVSREKKESFPLTVTSAQKNPTAFYLCASSTTGTYEQYFGPGTRLTVT.

There are a few counts of this clone. This chain connects TRBV4-3 to TRBJ2-3; D unclear. Germline CDR1 LGHNA, CDR2 YSLEER. V was trimmed by 4 bases and J by 2 bases, leaving 10 bases between them. The CDR3 is made up of 14 amino acids. The CDR3 reads CASSPTSITDTQYF. In DNA, the CDR3 is TGCGCCAGCAGCCCCACTTCGATCACAGATACGCAGTATTTT.

J is TRBJ2-7 and V is TRBV7-2; 7 positions agree with TRBD1. Unmatched junction bases numbered 2, after V lost 1 base and J lost 2 bases. CDR3 length: 14 residues. In germline, CDR1 is SGHTA, CDR2 FQGNSA. The CDR3 coding sequence is TGTGCCAGCAGCTTAGGGGGACAGACCTACGAGCAGTACTTC. Translation gives CASSLGGQTYEQYF.

The chain recombines TRBV19 with TRBJ1-5; D ambiguous. Germline CDR1 is LNHDA and CDR2 is SQIVND (reference sequence). CDR3 size: 13 residues. Trimming took 8 bases from V and 7 from J, leaving 15 bases between them. CDR3 residues: CASVEAGRQPQHF. The CDR3 DNA reads TGTGCCAGTGTCGAGGCTGGGCGACAGCCCCAGCATTTT. The variable domain in full, completed from reference TRBV19 and TRBJ1-5, reads DGGITQSPKYLFRKEGQNVTLSCEQNLNHDAMYWYRQDPGQGLRLIYYSQIVNDFQKGDIAEGYSVSREKKESFPLTVTSAQKNPTAFYLCASVEAGRQPQHFGDGTRLSIL.

J is TRBJ1-5 and V is TRBV5-1; D gene uncertain. The CDR3 consists of 15 residues. V was cut by 0 bases and J by 0 bases, with 7 bases left in between. Germline V gene data show CDR1 as SGHRS and CDR2 as YFSETQ. This CDR3 is CASSLAGNSNQPQHF. The CDR3, as DNA: TGCGCCAGCAGCTTGGCTGGTAATAGCAATCAGCCCCAGCATTTT. The variable domain in full, completed from reference TRBV5-1 and TRBJ1-5, reads KAGVTQTPRYLIKTRGQQVTLSCSPISGHRSVSWYQQTPGQGLQFLFEYFSETQRNKGNFPGRFSGRQFSNSRSEMNVSTLELGDSALYLCASSLAGNSNQPQHFGDGTRLSIL.

This chain connects TRBV28 to TRBJ1-4; tentatively, D is TRBD1 (6 bases). The germline gives CDR1 MDHEN, CDR2 SYDVKM. This CDR3 contains 13 residues. Trimming removed 8 bases from V and 8 bases from J, with 15 bases in between. CDR3 protein: CASAQGSEEKLFF. The DNA of the CDR3 is TGTGCCAGCGCACAGGGATCTGAGGAAAAACTGTTTTTT.